Below, 8 T cell receptor beta chains from the same sample are listed, as sequenced in a study of blood T cell repertoires in COVID-19. TCRdb's copy holds only in-frame clones and misses some; the assay was immunoSEQ multiplex PCR. This sample carries about 190,000 clones, under 90% of them seen once, and the ten largest clones take 15% to 20%. The sample comprised peripheral blood. The receptors shown here come from a human donor in a cohort sampled during active COVID-19.

V is TRBV4-1 and J is TRBJ2-3; 8 nucleotides align to TRBD1. V lost 4 bases to trimming and J lost 2 bases; unmatched junction nucleotides: 8. The germline gives CDR1 MGHRA, CDR2 YSYEKL. This CDR3 is 16 amino acids long. In DNA form, the CDR3 reads TGCGCCAGCAGCCTCCAGGGGGCGCAAAACACAGATACGCAGTATTTT. This sequence encodes CASSLQGAQNTDTQYF.

In regard to this clone: The same CDR3 can be traced to other DNA sequences in this sample. V usage is TRBV9 and J usage is TRBJ1-4; TRBD1 might be the D (5 bases). CDR3 length: 14 residues. Germline-derived CDR1 and CDR2 are SGDLS and YYNGEE. Trimming stripped 0 bases from V and 5 bases from J, with 8 bases between. CDR3 protein: CASSVDRGNEKLFF. CDR3 DNA sequence: TGTGCCAGCAGCGTAGATAGGGGAAATGAAAAACTGTTTTTT. The full variable domain, in which reference TRBV9 and TRBJ1-4 provide the parts outside the CDR3, is DSGVTQTPKHLITATGQRVTLRCSPRSGDLSVYWYQQSLDQGLQFLIQYYNGEERAKGNILERFSAQQFPDLHSELNLSSLELGDSALYFCASSVDRGNEKLFFGSGTQLSVL.

This chain links TRBV5-1 with TRBJ1-2, with a tentative D call TRBD1 (6 bases). The CDR3 has 14 amino acids. CDR1 is SGHRS, CDR2 YFSETQ, per germline. The germline V and J ends were trimmed by 4 bases and 7 bases, with 17 bases remaining between them. The CDR3 DNA follows: TGCGCCAGCAGCCAGACAGGAGGGGAGGGTGGCTACACCTTC. It yields the protein CASSQTGGEGGYTF.

The chain employs TRBV7-9 and TRBJ2-7, with 7 bases matching TRBD2. The CDR3 has 18 amino acids. Germline CDR1 SEHNR, CDR2 FQNEAQ (reference sequence). The junction had 16 bases not matched to a gene; V was cut back by 4 bases and J by 1 base. CDR3 in amino acids: CASSSEPGVGGESYEQYV. Written as DNA, the CDR3 is TGTGCCAGCAGCTCGGAACCGGGGGTTGGGGGGGAGTCCTACGAGCAGTACGTC.

This clone was detected only once. Here the CDR3 DNA reads TGTGCCAGCAGCTTATTGGAGGGGGCCAACTATGGCTACACCTTC. Protein sequence: CASSLLEGANYGYTF. The genes are TRBV5-6 and TRBJ1-2; TRBD1 matches 7 bases. Trimming took 2 bases from V and 2 from J; bases not matched to a gene: 6. Germline CDR1 reads SGHDT; CDR2 reads YYEEEE. This CDR3 has 15 residues.

The chain recombines TRBV9 with TRBJ2-1, with D possibly TRBD1 on 5 matching bases. The germline V and J ends were trimmed by 2 bases and 10 bases, with 16 bases remaining between them. The CDR3 contains 14 residues. Germline assignment: CDR1 SGDLS and CDR2 YYNGEE. As DNA, the CDR3 is TGTGCCAGCAGCGTGTTGGCTCAAGGGGTGGAGCAGTTCTTC. Its translation is CASSVLAQGVEQFF. Variable domain in full (rest from reference TRBV9 and TRBJ2-1): DSGVTQTPKHLITATGQRVTLRCSPRSGDLSVYWYQQSLDQGLQFLIQYYNGEERAKGNILERFSAQQFPDLHSELNLSSLELGDSALYFCASSVLAQGVEQFFGPGTRLTVL.

This clone was found once. The chain recombines TRBV25-1 with TRBJ2-3; 14 nucleotides line up with TRBD2. CDR1 MGHDK and CDR2 SYGVNS come from the germline V gene. The V segment lost 2 bases and the J segment 3 bases; nucleotides outside the gene matches: 7. This CDR3 spans 18 amino acids. As DNA, the CDR3 is TGTGCCAGCAGTGAACGGGGACTAGCGGGAGAAGGGACAGATACGCAGTATTTT. This translates into CASSERGLAGEGTDTQYF. The complete variable domain, with remaining parts taken from reference TRBV25-1 and TRBJ2-3, reads EADIYQTPRYLVIGTGKKITLECSQTMGHDKMYWYQQDPGMELHLIHYSYGVNSTEKGDLSSESTVSRIRTEHFPLTLESARPSHTSQYLCASSERGLAGEGTDTQYFGPGTRLTVL.

The chain is built from TRBV5-1 and TRBJ1-1; 8 bases agree with TRBD1. V trimming: 2 bases; J trimming: 4 bases; junction bases outside the gene matches: 4. The CDR3 totals 14 residues. The germline gives CDR1 SGHRS, CDR2 YFSETQ. The CDR3 is CASSLRQGITEAFF. CDR3 bases: TGCGCCAGCAGCTTACGACAGGGGATCACTGAAGCTTTCTTT.